The 14 T cell receptor beta chains below come from one sample, sequenced in a study of sequential checkpoint blockade in melanoma. Assay used: immunoSEQ multiplex PCR; TCRdb lists only in-frame clones, some missing. Here the sample spans approximately 28,000 clones, 83% being singletons. Noted treatment: randomized to nivolumab then ipilimumab (arm A) or the reverse (arm B). This specimen consisted of CD8+ T cells sorted from blood (inferred from file names), obtained from a patient given nivolumab and ipilimumab in sequence. The origin of the receptors is a human donor with melanoma.

This clone has just a few counts. This chain links TRBV4-3 with TRBJ1-2; tentatively, D is TRBD1 (5 bases). CDR1 LGHNA and CDR2 YSLEER come from the germline V gene. Trimming removed 1 base from V and 5 bases from J, with 14 bases in between. The CDR3 has 15 amino acids. In DNA, the CDR3 is TGCGCCAGCAGCCAAGGCAATGGGGGGGGATATGGCTACACCTTC. Its protein is CASSQGNGGGYGYTF.

This rearrangement joins TRBV19 to TRBJ2-7; D gene uncertain. The germline CDR1 and CDR2 sequences are LNHDA and SQIVND (reference sequence). Trimming shortened V by 3 bases and J by 1 base, and 7 bases separated the two germline ends. CDR3 length equals 13 residues. This CDR3 reads CASSIALSYEQYF. CDR3 in DNA: TGTGCCAGTAGTATCGCGTTGTCCTACGAGCAGTACTTC.

This chain links TRBV10-3 with TRBJ2-1, with D tentatively TRBD1 (5 bases). There are 14 residues in the CDR3. Deletions cut 2 bases from V and 4 bases from J, with 9 bases between. Germline CDR1 and CDR2: ENHRY and SYGVKD. As DNA, the CDR3 is TGTGCCATCAGTGAGGAGGCAGGGTACAATGAGCAGTTCTTC. Protein sequence: CAISEEAGYNEQFF.

V and J are TRBV13 and TRBJ1-1, with D perhaps matching TRBD1 (5 bases). V lost 5 bases and J 2 bases, leaving 9 bases between the germline ends. Germline V CDR1 and CDR2: PRHDT, FYEKMQ (reference sequence). This CDR3 contains 13 residues. The CDR3 DNA follows: TGTGCCAGCAGCACCGACAGTAACACTGAAGCTTTCTTT. Translation gives CASSTDSNTEAFF.

J is TRBJ1-4 and V is TRBV6-6, with a weak D call TRBD1 (6 bases). Germline lookup yields CDR1 MNHNY and CDR2 SVGAGI (reference sequence). This CDR3 contains 14 residues. Trimming removed 6 bases at V and 7 bases at J, with 15 bases between. The CDR3 coding sequence is TGTGCCAGCAGGACGGGCCAGGGGTTTGAAAAACTGTTTTTT. This encodes CASRTGQGFEKLFF.

This chain joins TRBV7-9 and TRBJ1-2; 9 positions match TRBD1. This CDR3 contains 13 residues. The V gene end was trimmed by 3 bases and the J gene end by 7 bases; junction bases not matched to a gene: 3. CDR1 and CDR2 from the germline V gene are SEHNR and FQNEAQ (reference sequence). The CDR3 spells CASSLATGGGYTF. In DNA form, the CDR3 reads TGTGCCAGCAGCTTGGCGACAGGGGGTGGCTACACCTTC.

The V call is TRBV6-1, the J call TRBJ1-2, with unresolved D. Germline loops: CDR1 MNHNS, CDR2 SASEGT. V dropped 4 bases and J dropped 0 bases, with 21 bases sitting between them. CDR3 length equals 18 residues. The CDR3 nucleotides read TGTGCCAGCAGTGCAGGACTCGGGGTTCTATTGGCTAACTATGGCTACACCTTC. It translates to CASSAGLGVLLANYGYTF.

The chain has TRBV11-2 and TRBJ2-5; D ambiguous. The end of the DNA is better explained by TRBJ2-7, so the J call may be wrong. CDR3 length equals 13 residues. Germline values: CDR1 SGHAT, CDR2 FQNNGV. The CDR3 DNA reads TGTGCCAGCAGCTCCCGCCTAACCTACGAGCAGTACTTC. Protein product: CASSSRLTYEQYF.

The genes are TRBV10-3 and TRBJ1-4; a possible D gene is TRBD1 (6 bases). The CDR3 contains 16 residues. V was shortened by 0 bases and J by 8 bases, with 16 bases between the two germline ends. Germline V lookup: CDR1 ENHRY, CDR2 SYGVKD. The CDR3 loop is CAISESAGPRGEKLFF. CDR3 nucleotides: TGTGCCATCAGTGAGTCGGCAGGCCCGAGGGGGGAAAAACTGTTTTTT.

A remark on this clone: Compared with germline, one end of the junction differs, possibly owing to a read error. This rearrangement joins TRBV7-7 to TRBJ2-7, with D uncertain. This CDR3 region has 13 residues. From germline, CDR1 is SSHAT and CDR2 FNYEAQ (reference sequence). The CDR3: CASSVAEPYEQYF. CDR3 DNA: TGTGCTAGCAGCGTCGCAGAACCCTACGAGCAGTACTTC.

The chain joins TRBV9 to TRBJ2-1; tentatively, D is TRBD1 (6 bases). CDR1 is SGDLS and CDR2 is YYNGEE in the germline V gene. Trimming cost V 5 bases and J 4 bases, with 13 bases left between them. The CDR3 spans 14 residues. The CDR3 region is CASSPSGQYNEQFF. For the CDR3, the DNA is TGTGCCAGCAGTCCCTCGGGACAATACAATGAGCAGTTCTTC.

The gene calls are TRBV9 and TRBJ1-6; the D gene is possibly TRBD1 (5 bases). This CDR3 has 16 amino acids. CDR1 is SGDLS and CDR2 is YYNGEE in the germline V gene. Trimming shortened V by 3 bases and J by 8 bases, and 18 bases separated the two germline ends. The CDR3 region is CASSAYSGPEYSPLHF. CDR3 coding DNA: TGTGCCAGCAGCGCCTACTCAGGGCCAGAGTATTCACCCCTCCACTTT. Combining the CDR3 with reference TRBV9 and TRBJ1-6 gives the whole variable domain DSGVTQTPKHLITATGQRVTLRCSPRSGDLSVYWYQQSLDQGLQFLIQYYNGEERAKGNILERFSAQQFPDLHSELNLSSLELGDSALYFCASSAYSGPEYSPLHFGNGTRLTVT.

V is TRBV6-5 and J is TRBJ1-1; D remains unclear. Germline V lookup: CDR1 MNHEY, CDR2 SVGAGI. Trimming cost V 0 bases and J 0 bases, with 8 bases left between them. CDR3 length: 15 residues. CDR3 region: CASSYSRQMNTEAFF. The DNA for the CDR3 is TGTGCCAGCAGTTACTCACGTCAGATGAACACTGAAGCTTTCTTT.

V is TRBV9 and J is TRBJ2-3, with a possible D match to TRBD1 (5 bases). The CDR3 covers 15 residues. The germline V gene encodes CDR1 SGDLS and CDR2 YYNGEE. V lost 3 bases and J lost 2, with 13 bases in between. The CDR3 coding sequence is TGTGCCAGCAGCGCCGAAGGGGATCCCACAGATACGCAGTATTTT. Its protein product is CASSAEGDPTDTQYF.